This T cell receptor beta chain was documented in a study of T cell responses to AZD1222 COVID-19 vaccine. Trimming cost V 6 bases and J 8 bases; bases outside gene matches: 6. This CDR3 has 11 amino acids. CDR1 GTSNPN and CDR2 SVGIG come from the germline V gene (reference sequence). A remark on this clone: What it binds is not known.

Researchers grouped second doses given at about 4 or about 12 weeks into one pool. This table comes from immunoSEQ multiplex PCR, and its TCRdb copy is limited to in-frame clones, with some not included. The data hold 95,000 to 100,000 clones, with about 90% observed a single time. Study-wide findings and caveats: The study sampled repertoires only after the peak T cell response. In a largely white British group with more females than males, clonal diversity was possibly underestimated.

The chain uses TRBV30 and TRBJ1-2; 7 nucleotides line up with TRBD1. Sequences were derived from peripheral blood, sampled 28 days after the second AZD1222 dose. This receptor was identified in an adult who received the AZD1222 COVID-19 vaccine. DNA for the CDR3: TGTGCCTGCCAGGGGGTTTGGGGCTACACCTTC. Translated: CACQGVWGYTF.